This TCR beta chain was sequenced during a study of monozygotic twins with inflammatory bowel disease. The authors ran two nested PCRs of roughly 16 and 10 cycles on TCRalpha and TCRbeta cDNA. TCRdb derives one entry per CDR3 protein from the 5' RACE reads, leaving out DNA. This table holds over 350,000 distinct CDR3 sequences. The germline V gene has CDR1 LGHNA and CDR2 YSLEER. CDR3 length: 16 residues. The origin of this receptor is a human donor with ulcerative colitis or Crohn's disease, or a healthy co-twin of an affected twin (not recorded which). The chain couples TRBV4-3 to TRBJ2-2; TCRdb outputs TRBD1, but without DNA this stays unchecked. The specimen was blood. The CDR3 reads CASSQDPRGLTGELFF.